The 15 T cell receptor beta chains reported below all come from one sample, sequenced in a study of CD8 T cells in ankylosing spondylitis. TCRdb called the 5' RACE reads again in MiXCR, with one record for every CDR3 protein. This repertoire shows about 350,000 distinct CDR3 sequences, roughly 20% found once; its top ten account for 10% to 15%. The material sequenced was blood, either unsorted or a sorted T cell fraction (not recorded which). Every receptor here comes from a male donor with ankylosing spondylitis or in good health (not recorded which).

The CDR3 region is CASSTRLKQPRREVETQYF. The CDR3 region has the DNA TGTGCCAGCAGTACCCGACTAAAACAACCCAGACGGGAGGTTGAGACCCAGTACTTC. V is TRBV6-5 and J is TRBJ2-5, with 7 bases matching TRBD2. The germline V gene encodes CDR1 MNHEY and CDR2 SVGAGI. V was pared by 5 bases and J by 5 bases, with 23 bases of the junction left unmatched. The CDR3 is made up of 19 amino acids.

This clonotype was seen more than once but under ten times. J is TRBJ2-2 and V is TRBV5-4, with 15 positions matching TRBD2. This CDR3 is 18 amino acids long. The ends lost 4 bases at V and 2 bases at J; junction bases unmatched: 6. In germline, CDR1 is SGHNT, CDR2 YYREEE (reference sequence). CDR3 coding DNA: TGTGCCAGCAGCCGGGGACTAGCGGGGGGCCCAAACACCGGGGAGCTGTTTTTT. The encoded protein is CASSRGLAGGPNTGELFF.

The chain employs TRBV6-2 or TRBV6-3 and TRBJ1-2; 8 bases match TRBD1. This CDR3 comprises 13 residues. V trimming: 5 bases; J trimming: 4 bases; junction bases outside the gene matches: 3. Germline assignment: CDR1 MNHEY and CDR2 SVGEGT. CDR3 sequence reads: CASSHGQGYGYTF. CDR3 DNA: TGTGCCAGCAGTCACGGACAGGGCTATGGCTACACCTTC.

This clonotype was seen only a few times. V gene TRBV20-1 combines with J gene TRBJ2-1, with D possibly TRBD1 on 6 matching bases. The germline gives CDR1 DFQATT, CDR2 SNEGSKA (reference sequence). The CDR3 spans 13 residues. The V gene lost 6 bases and the J gene lost 7 bases, with 16 bases spanning the gap. The CDR3 nucleotides read TGCAGTGCCAAAACACAGGGAATGAATGAGCAGTTCTTC. Amino acid sequence: CSAKTQGMNEQFF.

There are a few counts of this clonotype. This chain connects TRBV15 to TRBJ2-3, with D uncertain. Trimming shortened V by 1 base and J by 1 base, and 6 bases separated the two germline ends. There are 14 residues in the CDR3. Germline V CDR1 and CDR2: LNHNV, YYDKDF (reference sequence). Here the CDR3 DNA reads TGTGCCACCAGCAGAGTGGCGCGCACAGATACGCAGTATTTT. This translates into CATSRVARTDTQYF.

As DNA, the CDR3 is TGTGCCAGCAGCTCACAGCAGGGCCTCCTGGGGGAGCAGTTCTTC. Amino acid sequence: CASSSQQGLLGEQFF. The chain links TRBV7-9 to TRBJ2-1; D possibly corresponds to TRBD1 (5 bases). V was shortened by 4 bases and J by 10 bases, with 20 bases between the two germline ends. CDR3 length: 15 residues. CDR1 is SEHNR and CDR2 is FQNEAQ in the germline V gene (reference sequence).

J is TRBJ2-3 and V is TRBV7-9; D might be TRBD1 (6 bases). The CDR3 is 15 residues long. Germline V gene sequence: CDR1 SEHNR, CDR2 FQNEAQ (reference sequence). The V gene lost 5 bases and the J gene lost 0 bases, with 12 bases spanning the gap. The CDR3 loop is CASSTEQGSTDTQYF. Written as DNA, the CDR3 is TGTGCCAGCAGCACTGAACAGGGAAGCACAGATACGCAGTATTTT.

The chain carries TRBV7-9 and TRBJ1-2; D not certain. V was clipped by 1 base and J by 1 base, with 13 bases between them. The CDR3 sequence is 16 residues long. The germline CDR1 and CDR2 sequences are SEHNR and FQNEAQ (reference sequence). CDR3 bases: TGTGCCAGCAGCTTAGTGTGGTCGGGCGATAACTATGGCTACACCTTC. Translating gives CASSLVWSGDNYGYTF.

This clonotype was seen only a few times. The rearrangement joins TRBV12-3 or TRBV12-4 to TRBJ2-7; the D gene is possibly TRBD2 (5 bases). The CDR3 spans 12 residues. Trimming pared 5 bases from V and 4 bases from J, leaving 9 bases between. CDR3 DNA sequence: TGTGCCAGCAGTACCGGACTTTACGAGCAGTACTTC. It translates to CASSTGLYEQYF.

The chain has TRBV15 and TRBJ2-3, with unresolved D. The CDR3 contains 15 residues. V dropped 1 base and J dropped 1 base, with 9 bases sitting between them. Germline CDR1 LNHNV, CDR2 YYDKDF (reference sequence). This CDR3 is CATSRAWAGTDTQYF. In nucleotides, the CDR3 is TGTGCCACCAGCAGAGCTTGGGCGGGCACAGATACGCAGTATTTT.

The chain's CDR3 is CASMHANTGELFF. In DNA, the CDR3 is TGTGCCAGCATGCATGCGAACACCGGGGAGCTGTTTTTT. The V and J genes are TRBV12-3 or TRBV12-4 and TRBJ2-2; no definite D call. The CDR3 runs 13 residues. With 7 bases removed from V and 0 bases from J, the gap between germline ends came to 6 bases.

The chain uses TRBV30 and TRBJ1-3; tentatively, D is TRBD1 (5 bases). The V gene's germline CDR1 is GTSNPN and CDR2 SVGIG (reference sequence). The CDR3 loop spans 14 amino acids. The V end was cut by 2 bases, the J end by 2 bases, with 10 bases between. This CDR3 reads CAWSSGVAGNTIYF. The CDR3 DNA reads TGTGCCTGGAGTTCGGGGGTGGCTGGAAACACCATATATTTT.

V usage is TRBV13 and J usage is TRBJ2-3; 8 bases line up with TRBD1. Germline V gene data show CDR1 as PRHDT and CDR2 as FYEKMQ (reference sequence). The CDR3 spans 13 residues. V lost 4 bases to trimming and J lost 11 bases; unmatched junction nucleotides: 8. DNA of the CDR3: TGTGCCAGCAGCTACGGGGGACAGGCCGAGCAGTATTTT. This gives the protein CASSYGGQAEQYF.

This clonotype was observed a few times. The gene calls are TRBV9 and TRBJ2-7, with D maybe TRBD1 (6 bases). The germline V gene encodes CDR1 SGDLS and CDR2 YYNGEE. The CDR3 length is 14 residues. Trimming removed 3 bases from V and 3 bases from J, with 13 bases in between. The CDR3 DNA follows: TGTGCCAGCAGCGGGACAGTAAAGGGCTACGAGCAGTACTTC. It specifies CASSGTVKGYEQYF.

This clonotype occurred many times. V gene TRBV12-3 or TRBV12-4 combines with J gene TRBJ2-3; 10 nucleotides agree with TRBD1. V lost 4 bases, J lost 4 bases, and 5 bases stayed unmatched. The CDR3 is 15 residues long. CDR3 DNA sequence: TGTGCCAGCAGTTACCGGGACAGGGGCGCAGATACGCAGTATTTT. Translated: CASSYRDRGADTQYF.